Here is one T cell receptor beta chain with its context. Its antigen remains unidentified. These data are taken from a study of blood T cells in healthy people across ages. Study results and limitations: With age, beta diversity per million T cells declined roughly linearly, significantly by 30 to 40. Because sorting was not performed, PBMCs prevented conclusive naive versus antigen-experienced comparison.

CDR1 DFQATT and CDR2 SNEGSKA come from the germline V gene (reference sequence). The CDR3 consists of 14 residues. Germline trimming cut 3 bases from V and 3 bases from J; bases unmatched to any gene: 5. Combining a sample-barcoded 5' primer with a J-beta primer mix, a second PCR ran for about 7 to 11 cycles. One entry per CDR3 protein results from TCRdb running MiXCR on the 5' RACE reads. The data hold around 1.5 million distinct CDR3 sequences, with around 55% observed a single time. Specimen: blood. The clonotype was recovered from a man between 18 and 29 years old in good health. The chain joins TRBV20-1 to TRBJ2-3; 8 positions agree with TRBD2. CDR3 protein: CSARLAGLTDTQYF. The CDR3 DNA follows: TGCAGTGCTAGGTTAGCGGGGTTGACAGATACGCAGTATTTT.